There are a few counts of the clone carrying this T cell receptor (beta chain). The sample belongs to a study of blood T cell repertoires in COVID-19. Study context: The study drew acute and convalescent COVID-19 samples from the United States, Italy and Spain. T cells, B-cell-depleted T cells, or PBMCs provided the cDNA or gDNA that served as material.

During active infection, Seattle patients enrolled and were then monitored through disease. Authors' data handling: Cell counts per sample came from amplifying reference gene primers. TCRdb's copy holds only in-frame clones and misses some; the assay was immunoSEQ multiplex PCR. V and J calls plus clone size are reproduced from that table; the DNA served to infer D and trimming. Counted here are 200,000 to 250,000 clones, about 88% occurring once; the ten biggest clones make up roughly 10%. The CDR3 length is 17 residues. Germline assignment: CDR1 SGHVS and CDR2 FQNEAQ. After removal of 7 bases from V and 0 bases from J, the junction contained 12 bases not matched to a gene.

This TCR came from a woman aged 45 to 65 with COVID-19, enrolled during active disease. The V gene is TRBV7-8, the J gene TRBJ1-5; TRBD1 agrees at 7 bases. The sequenced sample consisted of peripheral blood. The CDR3, as DNA: TGTGCCAGCACCCTGACAGGGAGAGGTTATAGCAATCAGCCCCAGCATTTT. It codes for CASTLTGRGYSNQPQHF.